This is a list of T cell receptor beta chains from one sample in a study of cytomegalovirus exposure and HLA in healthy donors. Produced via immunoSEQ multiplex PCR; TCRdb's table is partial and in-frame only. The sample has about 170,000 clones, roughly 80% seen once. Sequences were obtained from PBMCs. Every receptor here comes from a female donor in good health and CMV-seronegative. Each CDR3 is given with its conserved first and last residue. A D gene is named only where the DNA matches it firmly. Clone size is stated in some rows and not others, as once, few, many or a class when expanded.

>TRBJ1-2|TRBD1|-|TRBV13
CASSLGQGDGYTF
TGTGCCAGCAGCTTAGGACAGGGGGACGGCTACACCTTC
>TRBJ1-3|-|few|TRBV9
CASSDQTGPGNTIYF
TGTGCCAGCAGCGACCAAACAGGGCCTGGAAACACCATATATTTT
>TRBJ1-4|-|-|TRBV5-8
CASSWGGTNEKLFF
TGTGCCAGCAGCTGGGGGGGCACTAATGAAAAACTGTTTTTT
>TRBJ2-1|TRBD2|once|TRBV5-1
CASSPTGTSGRVRYNEQFF
TGCGCCAGCAGCCCAACCGGGACTAGCGGGAGGGTAAGATACAATGAGCAGTTCTTC
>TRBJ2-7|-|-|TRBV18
CASSPTRGVSYEQYF
TGTGCCAGCTCACCAACACGCGGCGTCTCCTACGAGCAGTACTTC
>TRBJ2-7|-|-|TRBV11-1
CASSGGQMGASDEQYF
TGTGCCAGCAGCGGGGGACAAATGGGAGCGTCCGACGAGCAGTACTTC
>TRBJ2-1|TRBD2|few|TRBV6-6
CASSYETSGYNEQFF
TGTGCCAGCAGTTACGAGACTAGCGGTTACAATGAGCAGTTCTTC
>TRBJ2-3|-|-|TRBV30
CAWTLSTDTQYF
TGTGCCTGGACTTTAAGCACAGATACGCAGTATTTT
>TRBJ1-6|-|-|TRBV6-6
CASTGASSPLHF
TGTGCCAGCACCGGTGCTAGTTCACCCCTCCACTTT
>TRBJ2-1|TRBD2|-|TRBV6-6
CASTDPGLGYNEQFF
TGTGCCAGCACCGACCCGGGACTAGGCTACAATGAGCAGTTCTTC
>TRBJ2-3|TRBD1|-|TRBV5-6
CASSLLYRGRTDTQYF
TGTGCCAGCAGCTTGTTATACAGGGGGAGAACAGATACGCAGTATTTT
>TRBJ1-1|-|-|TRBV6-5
CASSYVGARTEAFF
TGTGCCAGCAGTTACGTGGGGGCTCGCACTGAAGCTTTCTTT
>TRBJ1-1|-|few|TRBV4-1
CASSQGHGGNTEAFF
TGCGCCAGCAGCCAAGGTCACGGGGGGAACACTGAAGCTTTCTTT
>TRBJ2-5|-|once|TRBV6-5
CASSWGGRRTQYF
TGTGCCAGCAGTTGGGGGGGCCGGCGGACCCAGTACTTC
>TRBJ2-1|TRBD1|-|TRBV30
CAWSSPRTGVWAEQFF
TGTGCCTGGAGTTCCCCTCGGACAGGGGTGTGGGCTGAGCAGTTCTTC
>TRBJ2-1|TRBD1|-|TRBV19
CASSIFAGQGYNEQFF
TGTGCCAGTAGTATCTTTGCGGGACAGGGCTACAATGAGCAGTTCTTC
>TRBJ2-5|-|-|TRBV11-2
CASSSEGRTTQETQYF
TGTGCCAGCAGCTCAGAGGGACGGACTACTCAGGAGACCCAGTACTTC
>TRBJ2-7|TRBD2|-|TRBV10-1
CASSESRRGTSGVGWCYEQYF
TGCGCCAGCAGTGAGTCAAGGAGGGGGACTAGCGGGGTAGGGTGGTGTTACGAGCAGTACTTC
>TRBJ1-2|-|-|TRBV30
CAWRTPLQGANYGYTF
TGTGCCTGGAGAACCCCGTTACAGGGAGCTAACTATGGCTACACCTTC
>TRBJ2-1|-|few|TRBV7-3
CASSFLGEEYNEQFF
TGTGCCAGCAGTTTTCTAGGGGAAGAATACAATGAGCAGTTCTTC
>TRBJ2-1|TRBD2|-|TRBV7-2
CAGRLAEDNEQFF
TGTGCCGGCAGACTAGCGGAGGACAATGAGCAGTTCTTC
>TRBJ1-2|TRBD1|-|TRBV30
CAFQNDRDQPYGYTF
TGTGCCTTTCAAAACGACAGGGACCAACCCTATGGCTACACCTTC
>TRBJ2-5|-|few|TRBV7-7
CASSLTGPRETQYF
TGTGCTAGCAGCTTAACAGGCCCCCGAGAGACCCAGTACTTC
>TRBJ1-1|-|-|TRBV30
CAWGLSVNTEAFF
TGTGCCTGGGGACTTTCAGTGAACACTGAAGCTTTCTTT
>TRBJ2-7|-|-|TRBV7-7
CASSLNIGYEQYF
TGTGCCAGCAGCTTAAATATCGGTTACGAGCAGTACTTC
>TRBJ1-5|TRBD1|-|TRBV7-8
CASSSTGDISNQPQHF
TGTGCCAGCAGCTCCACAGGGGATATTAGCAATCAGCCCCAGCATTTT
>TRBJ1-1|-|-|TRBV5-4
CASTLSRGSTEAFF
TGTGCCAGCACCCTTAGCCGGGGGAGCACTGAAGCTTTCTTT
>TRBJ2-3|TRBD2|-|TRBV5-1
CASSPGTSGGTGTDTQYF
TGCGCCAGCAGCCCCGGGACTAGCGGGGGGACGGGCACAGATACGCAGTATTTT
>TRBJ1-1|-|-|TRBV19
CASSARQPNTEAFF
TGTGCCAGTAGTGCACGACAACCGAACACTGAAGCTTTCTTT
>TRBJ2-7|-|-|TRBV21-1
CASSRGGVVGHLYEQYF
TGTGCCAGCAGCCGGGGAGGGGTGGTAGGACACCTCTACGAGCAGTACTTC
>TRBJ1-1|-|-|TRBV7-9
CASSLLISEAFF
TGTGCCAGCAGCTTATTAATCTCTGAAGCTTTCTTT
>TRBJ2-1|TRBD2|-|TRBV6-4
CASSLAGVDNEQFF
TGTGCCAGTAGTTTAGCGGGGGTAGACAATGAGCAGTTCTTC
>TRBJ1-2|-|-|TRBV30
CAWSDIYGYTF
TGTGCCTGGAGTGACATTTATGGCTACACCTTC
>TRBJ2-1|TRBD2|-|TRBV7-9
CASSPGTSGSWAYNEQFF
TGTGCCAGCAGCCCCGGGACTAGCGGGAGTTGGGCCTACAATGAGCAGTTCTTC
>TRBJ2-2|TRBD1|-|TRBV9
CASSVTGFGGELFF
TGTGCCAGCAGCGTGACAGGGTTCGGCGGGGAGCTGTTTTTT
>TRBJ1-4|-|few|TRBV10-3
CAISVGGVGEKLFF
TGTGCCATCAGTGTAGGAGGGGTAGGGGAAAAACTGTTTTTT
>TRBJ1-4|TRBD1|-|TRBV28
CASSRIQQGAGEKLFF
TGTGCCAGCAGCCGGATACAACAGGGGGCGGGCGAAAAACTGTTTTTT
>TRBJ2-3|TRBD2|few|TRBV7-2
CASRFDGGALTDTQYF
TGTGCCAGCAGATTTGACGGGGGGGCTTTGACAGATACGCAGTATTTT
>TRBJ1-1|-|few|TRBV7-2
CASSPRKSGHTEAFF
TGTGCCAGCAGCCCTCGGAAGTCAGGCCACACTGAAGCTTTCTTT
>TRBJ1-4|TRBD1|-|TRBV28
CASSLAGTGGDKLFF
TGTGCCAGCAGTTTAGCCGGGACAGGGGGGGACAAACTGTTTTTT
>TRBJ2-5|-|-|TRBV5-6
CASSWRDRGETQYF
TGTGCCAGCAGCTGGAGGGACCGGGGGGAGACCCAGTACTTC
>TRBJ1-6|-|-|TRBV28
CASSFPRGAYNSPLHF
TGTGCCAGCAGTTTCCCACGGGGGGCCTATAATTCACCCCTCCACTTT
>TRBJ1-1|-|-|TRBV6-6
CASNVDKNTEAFF
TGTGCCAGCAATGTGGACAAGAACACTGAAGCTTTCTTT
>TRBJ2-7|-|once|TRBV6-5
CASGVVSSYEQYF
TGTGCCAGCGGAGTCGTAAGCTCCTACGAGCAGTACTTC
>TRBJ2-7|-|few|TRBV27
CASSLKEYAYEQYF
TGTGCCAGCAGTTTAAAGGAGTACGCCTACGAGCAGTACTTC
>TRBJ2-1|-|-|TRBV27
CASSRAFSYNEQFF
TGTGCCAGCAGCCGCGCGTTCTCCTACAATGAGCAGTTCTTC